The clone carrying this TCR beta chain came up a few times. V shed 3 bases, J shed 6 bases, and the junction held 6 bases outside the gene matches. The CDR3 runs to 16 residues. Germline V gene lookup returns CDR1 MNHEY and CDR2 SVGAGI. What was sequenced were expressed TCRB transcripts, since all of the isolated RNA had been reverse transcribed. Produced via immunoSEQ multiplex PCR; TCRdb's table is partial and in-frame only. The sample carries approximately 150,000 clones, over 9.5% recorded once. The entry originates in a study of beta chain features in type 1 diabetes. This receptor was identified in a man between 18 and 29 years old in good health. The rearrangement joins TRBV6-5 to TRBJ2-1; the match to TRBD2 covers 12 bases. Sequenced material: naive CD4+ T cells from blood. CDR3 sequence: CASSYPGTSGSNEQFF. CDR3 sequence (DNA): TGTGCCAGCAGTTATCCCGGGACTAGCGGGTCCAATGAGCAGTTCTTC.